The 22 T cell receptor beta chains reported below all come from one sample, sequenced in a study of blood T cell repertoires in COVID-19. Libraries were prepared by immunoSEQ multiplex PCR; TCRdb keeps only in-frame clonotypes and omits some of them. The repertoire has 200,000 to 250,000 clones, approximately 86% of them found once; the top ten carry approximately 3%. The sequencing input was peripheral blood. Receptors were obtained from a young woman who had recovered from COVID-19.

The chain uses TRBV29-1 and TRBJ1-2; 9 bases align to TRBD1. J gave up 7 bases and V 6 bases, and 12 bases lay outside the gene matches. The CDR3 runs 14 residues. Looked up from germline, CDR1 is SQVTM and CDR2 is ANQGSEA. In DNA, the CDR3 is TGCAGCGTCGGCCCCGGGACAGGGAGTGGTGGCTACACCTTC. It is translated as CSVGPGTGSGGYTF. Together with reference TRBV29-1 and TRBJ1-2, the CDR3 gives the full variable domain: SAVISQKPSRDICQRGTSLTIQCQVDSQVTMMFWYRQQPGQSLTLIATANQGSEATYESGFVIDKFPISRPNLTFSTLTVSNMSPEDSSIYLCSVGPGTGSGGYTFGSGTRLTVV.

This clone came up a few times. V and J are TRBV12-3 or TRBV12-4 and TRBJ1-1; D gene ambiguous. This CDR3 is 12 amino acids long. V gave up 5 bases and J gave up 0 bases, with 4 bases separating them. The CDR3 is CASSPMNTEAFF. CDR3 sequence (DNA): TGTGCCAGCAGTCCCATGAACACTGAAGCTTTCTTT.

This clone was seen a single time. The chain couples TRBV7-3 to TRBJ2-2; 7 nucleotides align to TRBD1. Trimming at V came to 5 bases and at J to 5 bases, leaving 8 bases not matched to a gene. Germline V gene lookup returns CDR1 SGHTA and CDR2 FQGTGA. This CDR3 is built from 15 residues. CDR3 sequence reads: CASSRVGGGTGELFF. In DNA, the CDR3 is TGTGCCAGCAGCAGGGTAGGGGGCGGTACCGGGGAGCTGTTTTTT.

This chain joins TRBV18 and TRBJ2-3; D is perhaps TRBD2 (5 bases). The CDR3 has 14 residues. Germline V lookup: CDR1 KGHSH, CDR2 LQKENI. V was pared by 4 bases and J by 6 bases, with 14 bases between. The CDR3 protein is CASSQSSGVDTQYF. The CDR3 nucleotides are TGTGCCAGCTCACAAAGTTCCGGGGTGGATACGCAGTATTTT.

The chain combines TRBV7-9 with TRBJ1-1; D is unclear. Germline values: CDR1 SEHNR, CDR2 FQNEAQ (reference sequence). The CDR3 is 16 amino acids. V lost 1 base, J lost 3 bases, and 15 bases lay in between. CDR3 in amino acids: CASSLVAGMTHTEAFF. In DNA form, the CDR3 reads TGTGCCAGCAGCTTAGTGGCGGGGATGACGCACACTGAAGCTTTCTTT. Based on the CDR3 plus reference TRBV7-9 and TRBJ1-1, the full variable domain is DTGVSQNPRHKITKRGQNVTFRCDPISEHNRLYWYRQTLGQGPEFLTYFQNEAQLEKSRLLSDRFSAERPKGSFSTLEIQRTEQGDSAMYLCASSLVAGMTHTEAFFGQGTRLTVV.

The chain employs TRBV29-1 and TRBJ2-7; the match to TRBD2 covers 12 bases. V was pared by 0 bases and J by 4 bases, with 7 bases of the junction left unmatched. Germline CDR1 SQVTM, CDR2 ANQGSEA. The CDR3 extends over 16 amino acids. CDR3 protein: CSVEDQTSGRIYEQYF. CDR3 nucleotide sequence: TGCAGCGTTGAAGATCAGACTAGCGGGAGAATTTACGAGCAGTACTTC.

The rearrangement links TRBV7-2 to TRBJ1-2; tentatively, D is TRBD1 (6 bases). CDR1 SGHTA and CDR2 FQGNSA come from the germline V gene. The CDR3 sequence is 16 residues long. V gave up 3 bases and J gave up 5 bases, with 19 bases separating them. The CDR3 region is CASSLVPQGSRYGYTF. CDR3 DNA: TGTGCCAGCAGCTTGGTGCCACAGGGTAGTCGGTATGGCTACACCTTC.

The rearrangement links TRBV7-2 to TRBJ2-3; possible D gene TRBD2, 5 bases. CDR1 is SGHTA and CDR2 is FQGNSA in the germline V gene. The length of the CDR3 is 15 residues. V lost 2 bases, J lost 2 bases, and 11 bases lay in between. The DNA for the CDR3 is TGTGCCAGCAGCTTACCCACGGGGTTCACAGATACGCAGTATTTT. Its protein is CASSLPTGFTDTQYF.

This clone occurred once. This chain links TRBV14 with TRBJ1-2; TRBD1 is a possible D gene (6 bases). The CDR3 is 15 amino acids. V lost 1 base, J lost 5 bases, and 14 bases lay in between. Germline CDR1 SGHDN, CDR2 FVKESK. The CDR3: CASSQGRGRGYGYTF. In nucleotides, the CDR3 is TGTGCCAGCAGCCAAGGCAGGGGTCGGGGATATGGCTACACCTTC.

This chain uses TRBV28 with TRBJ1-2; D unresolved. The V and J ends lost 6 bases and 4 bases respectively, with 12 bases between them. Per germline, CDR1 MDHEN and CDR2 SYDVKM. There are 13 residues in the CDR3. CDR3 protein: CASSSLGFYGYTF. DNA for the CDR3: TGTGCCAGCAGCAGCCTCGGGTTCTATGGCTACACCTTC.

This chain uses TRBV5-1 with TRBJ2-5, with unresolved D. This CDR3 comprises 12 residues. CDR1 SGHRS and CDR2 YFSETQ come from the germline V gene. V was clipped by 1 base and J by 3 bases, with 4 bases between them. The CDR3: CASSLPEETQYF. CDR3 in DNA: TGCGCCAGCAGCTTGCCGGAAGAGACCCAGTACTTC.

The count of this clone is one. The chain links TRBV5-1 to TRBJ2-7; TRBD1 matches at 7 bases. With 4 bases clipped from V and 2 bases from J, the junction kept 3 bases outside the gene matches. Germline V gene lookup returns CDR1 SGHRS and CDR2 YFSETQ. CDR3 length: 13 residues. In DNA, the CDR3 is TGCGCCAGCAGCGCCGGGACAGCCTACGAGCAGTACTTC. Its protein product is CASSAGTAYEQYF. Filled out from reference TRBV5-1 and TRBJ2-7, the complete variable domain reads KAGVTQTPRYLIKTRGQQVTLSCSPISGHRSVSWYQQTPGQGLQFLFEYFSETQRNKGNFPGRFSGRQFSNSRSEMNVSTLELGDSALYLCASSAGTAYEQYFGPGTRLTVT.

The V and J genes are TRBV7-2 and TRBJ1-2; D possibly corresponds to TRBD1 (5 bases). The length of the CDR3 is 14 residues. From germline, CDR1 is SGHTA and CDR2 FQGNSA. Trimming stripped 7 bases from V and 3 bases from J, with 15 bases between. Here the CDR3 reads CASIPTAGDYGYTF. DNA for the CDR3: TGTGCCAGCATCCCGACTGCGGGGGACTATGGCTACACCTTC.

The chain couples TRBV14 to TRBJ1-6; the D is unclear. In germline, CDR1 is SGHDN, CDR2 FVKESK. Deletions cut 0 bases from V and 5 bases from J, with 14 bases between. This CDR3 comprises 17 residues. The chain's CDR3 is CASSQDRSRHHNSPLHF. As DNA, the CDR3 is TGTGCCAGCAGCCAAGATCGATCCAGGCACCATAATTCACCCCTCCACTTT.

This chain joins TRBV19 and TRBJ1-4; the match to TRBD1 covers 8 bases. J lost 8 bases, V lost 2 bases, and 13 bases had no gene match. CDR3 size: 17 residues. Germline-derived CDR1 and CDR2 are LNHDA and SQIVND (reference sequence). CDR3 bases: TGTGCCAGTAGTATAAGGACAGGGTGGGGAGGGGAAGAAAAACTGTTTTTT. It specifies CASSIRTGWGGEEKLFF.

This rearrangement joins TRBV18 to TRBJ1-1; D gene ambiguous. V gave up 3 bases and J gave up 5 bases, with 13 bases separating them. CDR1 is KGHSH, CDR2 LQKENI, per germline. The CDR3 has 14 residues. CDR3 DNA: TGTGCCAGCTCACCGGCCGGGAAGGATACTGAAGCTTTCTTT. Translated, it gives CASSPAGKDTEAFF.

J is TRBJ2-7 and V is TRBV6-6, with D possibly matching TRBD1 (6 bases). This CDR3 comprises 15 residues. V was pared by 7 bases and J by 6 bases, with 22 bases between. The germline gives CDR1 MNHNY, CDR2 SVGAGI (reference sequence). The CDR3 protein is CASTSSRGVISEQYF. The CDR3 DNA sequence: TGTGCCAGCACGTCGTCCAGGGGCGTTATTAGCGAGCAGTACTTC.

The CDR3 nucleotides are TGTGCCAGCAGCCAAACACAGCGGGGGGCATATAATGAGCAGTTCTTC. Protein sequence: CASSQTQRGAYNEQFF. This chain joins TRBV4-2 and TRBJ2-1; TRBD2 agrees at 9 bases. This CDR3 has 16 residues. Germline CDR1 is LGHNA and CDR2 is YNFKEQ. V lost 2 bases and J lost 7; bases outside the gene matches: 9.

The rearrangement joins TRBV12-3 or TRBV12-4 to TRBJ1-5; D not certain. CDR3 length: 13 residues. V dropped 3 bases and J dropped 7 bases, with 10 bases sitting between them. The CDR3 DNA sequence: TGTGCCAGCAGTTTGAGGGCCCAACAGCCCCAGCATTTT. It is translated as CASSLRAQQPQHF.

This chain links TRBV15 with TRBJ1-2, with 7 bases fitting TRBD1. With 4 bases clipped from V and 6 bases from J, the junction kept 8 bases outside the gene matches. CDR3 size: 14 residues. Looked up from germline, CDR1 is LNHNV and CDR2 is YYDKDF (reference sequence). The CDR3 nucleotides read TGTGCCACCAGCATTGGGACAGTGTTAGATGGCTACACCTTC. Its translation: CATSIGTVLDGYTF.

In this sample, this clone turned up once. The chain is built from TRBV6-2 or TRBV6-3 and TRBJ2-1; 12 positions match TRBD2. From germline, CDR1 is MNHEY and CDR2 SVGEGT. After removal of 3 bases from V and 8 bases from J, the junction contained 11 bases not matched to a gene. This CDR3 is built from 17 residues. The CDR3 DNA reads TGTGCCAGCAGTTATAGGCCTAGCGGGGGGGCTGGCGATGAGCAGTTCTTC. Translation: CASSYRPSGGAGDEQFF.

J is TRBJ1-3 and V is TRBV5-1, with 7 bases identical to TRBD1. The length of the CDR3 is 14 residues. Germline V CDR1 and CDR2: SGHRS, YFSETQ. V lost 5 bases to trimming and J lost 3 bases; unmatched junction nucleotides: 5. The CDR3 sequence is CASRETGLGNTIYF. The CDR3 bases are TGCGCCAGCAGAGAGACAGGGCTTGGAAACACCATATATTTT.